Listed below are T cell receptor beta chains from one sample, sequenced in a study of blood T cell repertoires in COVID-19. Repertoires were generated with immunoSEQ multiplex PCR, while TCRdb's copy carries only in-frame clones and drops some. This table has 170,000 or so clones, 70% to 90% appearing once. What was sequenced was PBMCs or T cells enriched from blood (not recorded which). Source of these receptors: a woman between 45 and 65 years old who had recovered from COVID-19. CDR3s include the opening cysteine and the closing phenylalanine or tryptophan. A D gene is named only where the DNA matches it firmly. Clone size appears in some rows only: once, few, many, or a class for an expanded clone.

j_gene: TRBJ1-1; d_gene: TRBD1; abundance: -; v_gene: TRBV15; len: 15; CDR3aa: CATQATIGQGRVAFF; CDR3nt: TGTGCCACCCAGGCCACGATAGGACAGGGGAGAGTAGCTTTCTTT
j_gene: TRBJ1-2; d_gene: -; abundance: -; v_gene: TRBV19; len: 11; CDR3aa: CASTLGRSYTF; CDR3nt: TGTGCCAGTACCCTCGGTAGAAGCTACACCTTC
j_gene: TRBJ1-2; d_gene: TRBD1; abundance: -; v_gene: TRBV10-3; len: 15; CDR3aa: CAGGGQGITESGYTF; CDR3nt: TGTGCCGGAGGAGGACAGGGCATAACGGAGTCTGGCTACACCTTC
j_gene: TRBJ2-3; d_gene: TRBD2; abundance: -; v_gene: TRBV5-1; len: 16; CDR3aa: CASSSGLAALIDTQYF; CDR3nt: TGCGCCAGCAGCTCAGGACTAGCGGCCCTCATTGATACGCAGTATTTT
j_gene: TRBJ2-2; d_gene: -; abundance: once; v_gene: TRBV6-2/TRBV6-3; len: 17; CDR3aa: CASSYLGAGRMTGELFF; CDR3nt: TGTGCCAGCAGTTACTTGGGCGCGGGGCGAATGACCGGGGAGCTGTTTTTT
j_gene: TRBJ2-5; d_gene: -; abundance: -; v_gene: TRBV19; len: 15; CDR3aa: CASSIVGANWETQYF; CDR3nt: TGTGCCAGTAGTATAGTAGGGGCTAATTGGGAGACCCAGTACTTC
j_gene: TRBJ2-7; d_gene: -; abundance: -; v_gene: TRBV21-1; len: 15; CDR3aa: CASSPPAGGTYEQYF; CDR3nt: TGTGCCAGCAGCCCCCCCGCGGGGGGAACCTACGAGCAGTACTTC
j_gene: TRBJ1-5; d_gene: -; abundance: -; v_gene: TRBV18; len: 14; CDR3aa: CASHYSGTNQPQHF; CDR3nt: TGTGCCAGCCATTATTCCGGGACAAATCAGCCCCAGCATTTT
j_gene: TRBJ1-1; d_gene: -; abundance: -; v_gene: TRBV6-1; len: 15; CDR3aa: CASSTSPEGGTEAFF; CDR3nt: TGTGCCAGCAGCACTTCGCCGGAGGGCGGAACTGAAGCTTTCTTT
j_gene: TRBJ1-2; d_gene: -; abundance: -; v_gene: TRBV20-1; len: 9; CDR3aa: CSVEEGYTF; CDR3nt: TGCAGTGTTGAGGAGGGCTACACCTTC
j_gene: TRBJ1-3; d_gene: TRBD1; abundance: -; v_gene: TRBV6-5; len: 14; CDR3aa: CASSPGGEGNTIYF; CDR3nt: TGTGCCAGCAGTCCAGGGGGCGAGGGCAACACCATATATTTT
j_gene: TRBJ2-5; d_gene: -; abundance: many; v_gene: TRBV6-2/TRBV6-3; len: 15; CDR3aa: CASSYGSQARETQYF; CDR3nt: TGTGCCAGCAGTTACGGGTCCCAAGCGAGAGAGACCCAGTACTTC
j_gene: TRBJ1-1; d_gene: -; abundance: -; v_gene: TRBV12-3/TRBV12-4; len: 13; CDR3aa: CASSFSGDTEAFF; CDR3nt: TGTGCCAGCAGTTTCTCGGGGGACACTGAAGCTTTCTTT
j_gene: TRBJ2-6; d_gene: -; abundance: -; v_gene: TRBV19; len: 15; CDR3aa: CASSTPGVGANVLTF; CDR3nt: TGTGCCAGTAGTACACCAGGGGTTGGGGCCAACGTCCTGACTTTC
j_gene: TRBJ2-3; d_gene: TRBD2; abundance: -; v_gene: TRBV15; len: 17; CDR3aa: CATSRDRTSGEGDTQYF; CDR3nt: TGTGCCACCAGCAGAGATCGGACTAGCGGGGAAGGTGATACGCAGTATTTT
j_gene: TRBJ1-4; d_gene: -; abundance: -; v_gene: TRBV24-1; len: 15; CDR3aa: CATSLPGVIHEKLFF; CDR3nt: TGTGCCACCAGCTTACCAGGGGTGATTCATGAAAAACTGTTTTTT
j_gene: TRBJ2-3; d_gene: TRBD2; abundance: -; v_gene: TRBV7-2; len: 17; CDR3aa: CASSLEGGLAAADTQYF; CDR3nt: TGTGCCAGCAGCTTAGAGGGGGGACTAGCGGCCGCAGATACGCAGTATTTT
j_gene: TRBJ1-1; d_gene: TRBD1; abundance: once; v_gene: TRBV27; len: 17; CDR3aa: CASSPGQGAPMNTEAFF; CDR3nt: TGTGCCAGCAGCCCGGGACAGGGGGCCCCCATGAACACTGAAGCTTTCTTT
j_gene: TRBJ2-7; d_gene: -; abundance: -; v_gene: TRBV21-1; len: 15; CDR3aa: CASSKERTGAYEQYF; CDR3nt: TGTGCCAGCAGCAAAGAGAGGACAGGAGCCTACGAGCAGTACTTC
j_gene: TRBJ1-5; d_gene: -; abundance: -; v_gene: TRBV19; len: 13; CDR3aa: CASSIDPSQPQHF; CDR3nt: TGTGCCAGTAGTATAGACCCATCTCAGCCCCAGCATTTT
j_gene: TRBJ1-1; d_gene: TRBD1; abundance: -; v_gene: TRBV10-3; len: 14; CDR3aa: CAIRRDSTNTEAFF; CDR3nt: TGTGCCATCAGACGGGACAGTACGAACACTGAAGCTTTCTTT
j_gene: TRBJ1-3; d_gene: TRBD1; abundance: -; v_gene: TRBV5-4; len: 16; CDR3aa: CASSLDRTFSGNTIYF; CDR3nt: TGTGCCAGCAGCCTGGACAGGACCTTCTCTGGAAACACCATATATTTT
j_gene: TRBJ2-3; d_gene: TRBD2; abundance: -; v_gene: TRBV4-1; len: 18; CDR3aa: CASSQSRGGGGNMNTQYF; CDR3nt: TGCGCCAGCAGCCAAAGTCGAGGCGGGGGGGGCAATATGAATACGCAGTATTTT
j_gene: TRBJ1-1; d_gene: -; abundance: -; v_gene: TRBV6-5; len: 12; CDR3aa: CASSPQGTEAFF; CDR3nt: TGTGCCAGCAGTCCACAGGGCACTGAAGCTTTCTTT
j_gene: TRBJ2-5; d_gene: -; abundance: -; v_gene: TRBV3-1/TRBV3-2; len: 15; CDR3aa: CASSPPSSGDETQYF; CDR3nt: TGTGCCAGCAGCCCCCCCTCCTCAGGGGACGAGACCCAGTACTTC
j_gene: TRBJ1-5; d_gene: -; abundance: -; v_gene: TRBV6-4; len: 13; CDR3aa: CASSDGGKQPQHF; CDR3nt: TGTGCCAGCAGTGACGGTGGCAAACAGCCCCAGCATTTT
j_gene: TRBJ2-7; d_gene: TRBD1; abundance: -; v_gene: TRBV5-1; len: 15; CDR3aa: CASSPDRGRSYEQYF; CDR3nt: TGCGCCAGCAGCCCCGACAGGGGTCGGTCCTACGAGCAGTACTTC
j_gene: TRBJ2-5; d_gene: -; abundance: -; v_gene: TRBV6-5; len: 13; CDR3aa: CASNPTEEETQYF; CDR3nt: TGTGCCAGCAACCCGACAGAAGAAGAGACCCAGTACTTC
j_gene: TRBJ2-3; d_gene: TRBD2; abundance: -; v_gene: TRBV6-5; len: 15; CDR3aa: CASIPGLASTDTQYF; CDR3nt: TGTGCCAGCATCCCGGGACTAGCCTCCACAGATACGCAGTATTTT
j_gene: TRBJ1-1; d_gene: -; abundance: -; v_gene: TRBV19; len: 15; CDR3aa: CASSIATGDNTEAFF; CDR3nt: TGTGCCAGTAGTATTGCGACAGGAGACAACACTGAAGCTTTCTTT
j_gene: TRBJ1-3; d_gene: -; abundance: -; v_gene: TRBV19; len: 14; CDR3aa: CASSMGGVGNTIYF; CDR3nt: TGTGCCAGTAGTATGGGGGGGGTAGGAAACACCATATATTTT
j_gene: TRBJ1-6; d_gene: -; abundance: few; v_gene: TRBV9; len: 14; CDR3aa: CASRQGPENSPLHF; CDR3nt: TGTGCCAGCCGGCAGGGGCCGGAAAATTCACCCCTCCACTTT
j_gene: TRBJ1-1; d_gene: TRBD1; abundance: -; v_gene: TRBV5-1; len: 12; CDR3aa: CASKQGGTEAFF; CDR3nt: TGCGCCAGCAAACAGGGGGGAACTGAAGCTTTCTTT
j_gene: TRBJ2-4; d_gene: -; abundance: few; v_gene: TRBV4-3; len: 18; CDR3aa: CASSQGRLQGLAKNIQYF; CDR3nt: TGCGCCAGCAGCCAAGGGCGGCTACAGGGATTAGCCAAAAACATTCAGTACTTC
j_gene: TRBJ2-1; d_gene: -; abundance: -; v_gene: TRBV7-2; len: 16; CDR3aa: CASSLGAAGRGNEQFF; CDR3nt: TGTGCCAGCAGCTTAGGGGCGGCGGGGCGGGGCAATGAGCAGTTCTTC
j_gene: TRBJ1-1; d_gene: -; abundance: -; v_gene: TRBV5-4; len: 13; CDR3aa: CASTLGQSLEAFF; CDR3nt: TGTGCCAGCACTCTCGGACAGAGCCTTGAAGCTTTCTTT
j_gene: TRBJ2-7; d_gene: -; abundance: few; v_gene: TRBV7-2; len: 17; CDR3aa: CASSLTPAGGRSYEQYF; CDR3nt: TGTGCCAGCAGCCTAACCCCGGCAGGGGGGCGATCCTACGAGCAGTACTTC
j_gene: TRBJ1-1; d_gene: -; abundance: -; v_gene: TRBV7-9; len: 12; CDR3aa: CASSLGGVEAFF; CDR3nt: TGTGCCAGCAGCTTAGGGGGGGTTGAAGCTTTCTTT
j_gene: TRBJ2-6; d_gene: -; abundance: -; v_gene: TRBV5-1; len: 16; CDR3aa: CASSLSGLSGANVLTF; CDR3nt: TGCGCCAGCAGCTTATCAGGGCTCTCTGGGGCCAACGTCCTGACTTTC
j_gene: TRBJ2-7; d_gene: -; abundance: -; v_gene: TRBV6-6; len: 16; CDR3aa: CASSYLVQTFSYEQYF; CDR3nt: TGTGCCAGCAGTTACTTGGTACAGACCTTCTCCTACGAGCAGTACTTC
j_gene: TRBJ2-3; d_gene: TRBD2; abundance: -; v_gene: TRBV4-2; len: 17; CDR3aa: CASSQLAGGPSTDTQYF; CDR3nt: TGTGCCAGCAGCCAACTAGCGGGGGGGCCCAGCACAGATACGCAGTATTTT
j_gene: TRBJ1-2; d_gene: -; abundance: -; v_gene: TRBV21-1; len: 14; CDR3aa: CASGETGQSYGYTF; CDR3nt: TGTGCCAGCGGCGAGACAGGCCAGAGCTATGGCTACACCTTC
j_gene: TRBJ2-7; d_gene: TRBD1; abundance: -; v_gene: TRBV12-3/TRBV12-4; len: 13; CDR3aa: CASSRRQGYEQYF; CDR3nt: TGTGCCAGCAGTCGTCGACAGGGTTACGAGCAGTACTTC
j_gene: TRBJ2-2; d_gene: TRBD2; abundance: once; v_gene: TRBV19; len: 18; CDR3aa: CASSLGVAGTSNTGELFF; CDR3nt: TGTGCCAGTAGTCTCGGGGTAGCGGGGACTTCGAACACCGGGGAGCTGTTTTTT
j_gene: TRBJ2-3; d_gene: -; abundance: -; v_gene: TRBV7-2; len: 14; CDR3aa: CASSLDYPTDTQYF; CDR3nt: TGTGCCAGCAGCTTGGACTATCCCACAGATACGCAGTATTTT
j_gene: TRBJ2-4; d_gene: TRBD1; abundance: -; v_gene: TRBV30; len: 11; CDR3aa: CASGQLNIQYF; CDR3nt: TGTGCCTCGGGACAGTTAAACATTCAGTACTTC